This T cell receptor (beta chain) emerged from a study of blood T cell repertoires in COVID-19. Background on the study: The United States, Italy and Spain provided the acute and convalescent COVID-19 samples. PBMCs, B-cell-depleted T cells, or T cells were the source of the cDNA or gDNA that made up the material.

The CDR3 covers 15 residues. The germline V gene has CDR1 LNHNV and CDR2 YYDKDF (reference sequence). V lost 0 bases to trimming and J lost 3 bases, with 12 bases between them. Original processing notes: Counts of nucleated cells, estimated from reference gene primer amplification, were obtained. The repertoire was sequenced with immunoSEQ multiplex PCR; TCRdb's copy has only in-frame clones and lacks some. V, J and clone size are those of that table, while D and trimming were read from the DNA. The sample contains some 190,000 clones, more than 70% of which appear only once. The chain uses TRBV15 and TRBJ2-7; the D gene is possibly TRBD2 (5 bases). Sequenced input: peripheral blood. The receptor's source is a woman in her sixties with acute or convalescent COVID-19. In DNA, the CDR3 is TGTGCCACCAGCAGAGATCTCGACGGGAACTACGAGCAGTACTTC. It is translated as CATSRDLDGNYEQYF. The full variable domain, rest sourced from reference TRBV15 and TRBJ2-7, is DAMVIQNPRYQVTQFGKPVTLSCSQTLNHNVMYWYQQKSSQAPKLLFHYYDKDFNNEADTPDNFQSRRPNTSFCFLDIRSPGLGDTAMYLCATSRDLDGNYEQYFGPGTRLTVT.